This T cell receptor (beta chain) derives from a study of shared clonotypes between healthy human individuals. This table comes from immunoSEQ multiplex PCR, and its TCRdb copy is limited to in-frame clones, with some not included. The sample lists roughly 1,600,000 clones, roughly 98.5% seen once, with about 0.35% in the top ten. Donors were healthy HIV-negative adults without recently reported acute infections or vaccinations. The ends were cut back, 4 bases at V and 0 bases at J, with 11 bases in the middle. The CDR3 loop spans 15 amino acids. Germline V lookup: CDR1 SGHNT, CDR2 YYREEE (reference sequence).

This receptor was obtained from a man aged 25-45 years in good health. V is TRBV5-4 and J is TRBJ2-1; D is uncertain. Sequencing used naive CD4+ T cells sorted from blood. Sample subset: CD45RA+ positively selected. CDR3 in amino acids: CASSRTENSYNEQFF. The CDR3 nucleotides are TGTGCCAGCAGCCGCACAGAAAACTCCTACAATGAGCAGTTCTTC.